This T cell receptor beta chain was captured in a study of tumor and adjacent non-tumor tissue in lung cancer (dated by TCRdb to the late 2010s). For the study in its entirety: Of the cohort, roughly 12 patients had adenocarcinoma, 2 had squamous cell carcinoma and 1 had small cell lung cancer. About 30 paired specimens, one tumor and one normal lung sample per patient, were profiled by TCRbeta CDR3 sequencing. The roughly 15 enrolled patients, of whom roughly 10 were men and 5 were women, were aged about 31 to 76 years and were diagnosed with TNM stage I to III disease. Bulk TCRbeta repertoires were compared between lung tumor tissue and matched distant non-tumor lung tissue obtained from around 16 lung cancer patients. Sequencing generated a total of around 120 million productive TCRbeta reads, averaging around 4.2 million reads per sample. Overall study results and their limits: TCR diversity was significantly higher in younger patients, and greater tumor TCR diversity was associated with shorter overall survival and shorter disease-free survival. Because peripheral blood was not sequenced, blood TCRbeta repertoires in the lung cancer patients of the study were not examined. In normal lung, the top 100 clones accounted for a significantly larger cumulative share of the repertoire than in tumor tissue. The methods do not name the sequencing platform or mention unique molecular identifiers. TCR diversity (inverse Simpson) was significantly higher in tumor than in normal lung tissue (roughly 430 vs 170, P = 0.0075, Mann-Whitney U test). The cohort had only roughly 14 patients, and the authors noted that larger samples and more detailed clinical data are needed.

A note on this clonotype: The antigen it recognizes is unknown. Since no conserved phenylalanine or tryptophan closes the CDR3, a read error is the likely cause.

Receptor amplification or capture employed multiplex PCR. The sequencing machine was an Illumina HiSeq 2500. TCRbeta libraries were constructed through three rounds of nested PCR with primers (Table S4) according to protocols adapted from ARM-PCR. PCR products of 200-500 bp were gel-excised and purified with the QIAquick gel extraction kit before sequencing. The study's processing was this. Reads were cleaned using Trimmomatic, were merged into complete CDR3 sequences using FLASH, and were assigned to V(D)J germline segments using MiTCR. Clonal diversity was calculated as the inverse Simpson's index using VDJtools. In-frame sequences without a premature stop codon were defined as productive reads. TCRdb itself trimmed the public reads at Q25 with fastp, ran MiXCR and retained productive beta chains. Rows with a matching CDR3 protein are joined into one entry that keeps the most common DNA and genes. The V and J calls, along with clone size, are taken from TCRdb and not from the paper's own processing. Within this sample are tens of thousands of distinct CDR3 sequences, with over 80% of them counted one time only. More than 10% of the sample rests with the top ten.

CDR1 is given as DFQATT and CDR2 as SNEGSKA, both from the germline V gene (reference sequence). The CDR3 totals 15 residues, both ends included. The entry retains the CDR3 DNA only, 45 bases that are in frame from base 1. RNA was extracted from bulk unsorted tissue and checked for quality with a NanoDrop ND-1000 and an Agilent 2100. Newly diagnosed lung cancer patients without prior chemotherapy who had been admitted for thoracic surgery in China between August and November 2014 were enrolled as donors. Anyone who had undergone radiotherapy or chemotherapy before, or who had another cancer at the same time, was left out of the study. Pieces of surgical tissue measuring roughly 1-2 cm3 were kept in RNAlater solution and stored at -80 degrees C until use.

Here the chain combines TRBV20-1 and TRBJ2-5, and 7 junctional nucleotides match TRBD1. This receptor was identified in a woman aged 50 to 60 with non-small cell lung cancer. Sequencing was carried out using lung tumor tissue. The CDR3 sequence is CSASNLRDSQETQYS. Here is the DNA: TGCAGTGCTAGCAACCTCCGGGACAGCCAAGAGACGCAGTACTCC.